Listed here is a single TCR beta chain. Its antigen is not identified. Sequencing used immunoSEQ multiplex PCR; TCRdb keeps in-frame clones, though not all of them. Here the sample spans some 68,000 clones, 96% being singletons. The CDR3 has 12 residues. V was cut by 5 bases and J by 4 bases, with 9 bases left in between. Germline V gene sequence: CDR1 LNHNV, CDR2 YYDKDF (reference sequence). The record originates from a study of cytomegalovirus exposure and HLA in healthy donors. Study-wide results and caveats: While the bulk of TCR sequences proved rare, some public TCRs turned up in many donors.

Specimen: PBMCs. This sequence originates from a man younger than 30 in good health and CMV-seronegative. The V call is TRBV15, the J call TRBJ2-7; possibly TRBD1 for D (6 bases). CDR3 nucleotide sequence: TGTGCCACCAGCCCTACAGGGTACGAGCAGTACTTC. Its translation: CATSPTGYEQYF.